These 20 T cell receptor beta chains were all obtained from the same sample, sequenced in a study of monozygotic twins with inflammatory bowel disease. Each CDR3 protein gets one entry in TCRdb, which reprocessed the 5' RACE reads and gives no DNA. The specimen's table records about 99,000 distinct CDR3 sequences. Sequenced: blood. The receptors were gathered from a human donor with ulcerative colitis or Crohn's disease, or a healthy co-twin of an affected twin (not recorded which).

J is TRBJ2-7 and V is TRBV18. In germline, CDR1 is KGHSH, CDR2 LQKENI. The CDR3 sequence is 13 residues long. CDR3 region: CASSQMQTYEQYF.

The chain carries TRBV7-9 and TRBJ1-2. The CDR3 is 13 residues long. The germline gives CDR1 SEHNR, CDR2 FQNEAQ (reference sequence). CDR3 protein: CASSFKVDYGYTF.

The CDR3 here is CASSLVASGYNEQFF. The chain links TRBV12-3 or TRBV12-4 to TRBJ2-1; the D call from TCRdb, TRBD2, cannot be confirmed without DNA. CDR3 size: 15 residues.

V and J are TRBV11-2 and TRBJ1-1. Germline V gene sequence: CDR1 SGHAT, CDR2 FQNNGV. This CDR3 comprises 14 residues. The CDR3 loop reads CASSLVTLNTEAFF. Together with reference TRBV11-2 and TRBJ1-1, the CDR3 gives the full variable domain: EAGVAQSPRYKIIEKRQSVAFWCNPISGHATLYWYQQILGQGPKLLIQFQNNGVVDDSQLPKDRFSAERLKGVDSTLKIQPAKLEDSAVYLCASSLVTLNTEAFFGQGTRLTVV.

The V call is TRBV29-1, the J call TRBJ2-2; TCRdb's assignment of TRBD1 cannot be checked, as there is no DNA. The CDR3 extends over 14 amino acids. CDR1 SQVTM and CDR2 ANQGSEA come from the germline V gene. The CDR3 sequence is CSARAGPNTGELFF.

The chain uses TRBV5-4 and TRBJ1-1. The CDR3 sequence is 15 residues long. Germline CDR1 is SGHNT and CDR2 is YYREEE (reference sequence). The CDR3 sequence: CASSLVRRENTEAFF.

This rearrangement joins TRBV3-1 to TRBJ2-7. The CDR3 is 13 amino acids. Looked up from germline, CDR1 is LGHDT and CDR2 is YNNKEL (reference sequence). CDR3 sequence reads: CASSQELGYEQYF.

This chain uses TRBV7-9 with TRBJ1-2; TCRdb's D call, TRBD1, is unchecked because there is no DNA. The CDR3 is 14 residues long. CDR1 is SEHNR and CDR2 is FQNEAQ in the germline V gene (reference sequence). The chain's CDR3 is CASSSNGAPRGYTF.

The chain joins TRBV7-9 to TRBJ2-1; the D call of TRBD1 rests on TCRdb alone, since no DNA is present to check it. The CDR3 covers 16 residues. Looked up from germline, CDR1 is SEHNR and CDR2 is FQNEAQ (reference sequence). CDR3 amino acids: CASSLDGAGAYNEQFF.

The chain employs TRBV24-1 and TRBJ2-1. The length of the CDR3 is 16 residues. Germline values: CDR1 KGHDR, CDR2 SFDVKD. This CDR3 is CATSDPTGGFNNEQFF.

The V gene is TRBV5-6, the J gene TRBJ2-7; TCRdb names TRBD1, which stays unverified in the absence of DNA. The CDR3 totals 18 residues. CDR1 SGHDT and CDR2 YYEEEE come from the germline V gene. CDR3 amino acids: CASSLDTDRVWGRYEQYF.

The V and J genes are TRBV5-1 and TRBJ2-7; lacking DNA, the TRBD2 call made by TCRdb goes unchecked. The CDR3 loop spans 15 amino acids. Germline V gives CDR1 SGHRS, CDR2 YFSETQ. CDR3 residues: CASSRFAGGSYEQYF.

The chain carries TRBV7-9 and TRBJ2-7; there is no DNA to check the TCRdb D call of TRBD1. CDR1 and CDR2 (germline): SEHNR, FQNEAQ (reference sequence). The CDR3 contains 16 residues. CDR3 in amino acids: CASSSQGRPQSYEQYF. The full variable domain, with the rest looked up from reference TRBV7-9 and TRBJ2-7, is DTGVSQNPRHKITKRGQNVTFRCDPISEHNRLYWYRQTLGQGPEFLTYFQNEAQLEKSRLLSDRFSAERPKGSFSTLEIQRTEQGDSAMYLCASSSQGRPQSYEQYFGPGTRLTVT.

V usage is TRBV5-1 and J usage is TRBJ2-1; as DNA is missing, the TRBD1 call by TCRdb cannot be tested. Germline values: CDR1 SGHRS, CDR2 YFSETQ. The CDR3 loop spans 15 amino acids. CDR3 residues: CASSLASGAYNEQFF.

The chain combines TRBV28 with TRBJ1-2. This CDR3 region has 11 residues. Per the germline V gene, CDR1 is MDHEN and CDR2 is SYDVKM. CDR3 region: CASSFSGGYTF.

The chain joins TRBV19 to TRBJ2-2; the TRBD1 assignment by TCRdb is unverifiable without DNA. The CDR3 length is 15 residues. CDR1 and CDR2 (germline): LNHDA, SQIVND (reference sequence). This chain's CDR3 is CASSVIRGAPGELFF.

CDR3 protein: CASSQLRGSGHEEYF. V and J are TRBV7-2 and TRBJ2-7. There are 15 residues in the CDR3. Germline CDR1 and CDR2: SGHTA and FQGNSA.

The J gene is TRBJ2-1, the V gene TRBV4-1; TCRdb's D gene call, TRBD1, goes unchecked for lack of DNA. This CDR3 is built from 14 residues. Looked up from germline, CDR1 is MGHRA and CDR2 is YSYEKL. CDR3 protein: CASSQGQGDNEQFF.

CDR3 sequence reads: CSAPLRGGLNTEAFF. J is TRBJ1-1 and V is TRBV29-1; absent DNA, TCRdb's TRBD1 call cannot be checked. This CDR3 spans 15 amino acids. The V gene's germline CDR1 is SQVTM and CDR2 ANQGSEA.

J is TRBJ1-5 and V is TRBV12-3 or TRBV12-4. This CDR3 region has 14 residues. This CDR3 reads CASSPYRSNQPQHF.